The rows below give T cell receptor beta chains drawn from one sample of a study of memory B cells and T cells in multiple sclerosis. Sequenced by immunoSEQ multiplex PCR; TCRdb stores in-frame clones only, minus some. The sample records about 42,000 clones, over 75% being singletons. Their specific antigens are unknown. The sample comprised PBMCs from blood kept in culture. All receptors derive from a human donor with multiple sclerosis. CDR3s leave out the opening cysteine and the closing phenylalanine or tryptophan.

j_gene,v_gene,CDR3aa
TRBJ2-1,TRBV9,ASSVGHQGASYNEQF
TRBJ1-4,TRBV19,ASSTSSATNEKLF
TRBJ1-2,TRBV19,ASTKGPDRYGYT
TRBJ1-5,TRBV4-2,ASSQDGSGGQPQH
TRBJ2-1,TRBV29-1,SVEDERGGKLEQF
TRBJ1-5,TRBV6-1,ASNPGLGIQPQH
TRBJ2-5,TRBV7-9,ASSPRINGRETQY
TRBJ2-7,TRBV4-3,AGYEQY
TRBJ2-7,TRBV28,ASSFRGTYEQY
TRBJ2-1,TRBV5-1,ASSPFSSGGGNEQF
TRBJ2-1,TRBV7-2,ASSLPSVNEQF
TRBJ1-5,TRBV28,ASLTGGDQPQH
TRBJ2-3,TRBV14,ASSPPGGGARSRTDTQY
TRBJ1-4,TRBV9,ASSVLGQGSEKLF
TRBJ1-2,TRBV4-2,ASSRDDRDGYT
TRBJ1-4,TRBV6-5,ASSVWGGNEKLF
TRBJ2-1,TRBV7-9,ASSLTLAGGYNEQF
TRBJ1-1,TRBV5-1,ASRGGVGGTEAF
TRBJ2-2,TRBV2,ASTLGLESTGELF
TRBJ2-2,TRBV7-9,ASSGRTANTGELF
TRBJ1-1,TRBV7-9,ASSPLGGGGNTEAF
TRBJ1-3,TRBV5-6,ASSLVRASGNTIY
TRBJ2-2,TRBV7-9,ATLPTGRNTGELF
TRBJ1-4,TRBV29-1,SVEVSGGSEKLF
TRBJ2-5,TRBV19,ASSPSGTSGETQY
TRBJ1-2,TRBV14,ASSRAHAGYT
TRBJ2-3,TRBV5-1,ASSLVRGGDTQY
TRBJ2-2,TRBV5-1,ASSSTGENTGELF
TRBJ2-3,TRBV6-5,ASSFSRTTDTQY
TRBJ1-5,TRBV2,ASSEARGAGQPQH
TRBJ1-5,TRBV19,ASSDRANQPQH
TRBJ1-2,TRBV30,AWRGSTGYGYT
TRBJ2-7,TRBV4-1,ASSQAGTGGGEQY
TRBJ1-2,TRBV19,ASSFRLSYGYT
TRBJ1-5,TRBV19,ASDRGSGNQPQH
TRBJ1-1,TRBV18,ASSPRTRQDTEAF
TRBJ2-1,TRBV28,ASNEGGQGMREQF
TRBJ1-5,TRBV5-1,ASSGEGGTQPQH
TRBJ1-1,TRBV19,ASTPRRDTEAF
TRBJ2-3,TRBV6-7,ASRQFIYTQY
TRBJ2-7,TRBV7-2,ASTRPGTGVTEQY
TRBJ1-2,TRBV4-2,ASSQGDRDIYGYT
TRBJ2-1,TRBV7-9,ASSLVDNQNEQF
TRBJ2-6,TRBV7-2,AGGYSGANVLT
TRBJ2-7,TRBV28,ASTTTRDRKSYEQY
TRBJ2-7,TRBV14,ASSQRTRAVYEQY
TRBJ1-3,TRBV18,AAHQGSGNTIY
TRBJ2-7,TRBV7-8,ASSGLAEYEQY
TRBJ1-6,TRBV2,ASSPQGAQTSLH
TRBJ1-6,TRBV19,ASSIERYSSPLH
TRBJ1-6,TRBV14,ASSGLPGTGNSPLH
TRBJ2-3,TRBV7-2,ASSLMGPGTDTQY